This entry features one TCR beta chain sequence. The data belong to a study of technical replicates of blood from a few donors. The CDR3 spans 18 residues. Trimming stripped 4 bases from V and 0 bases from J, with 18 bases between. The germline V gene has CDR1 LNHDA and CDR2 SQIVND (reference sequence). Generated by immunoSEQ multiplex PCR, the TCRdb table keeps only in-frame clones and is missing some. The sample lists 70,000 to 85,000 clones, approximately 97% occurring once. The V gene is TRBV19, the J gene TRBJ2-2; tentative D call: TRBD1 (5 bases). The sequence came from a human donor in good health. The material sequenced was T cells isolated from PBMCs. CDR3 amino acids: CASSTPGWGDANTGELFF. In nucleotides, the CDR3 is TGTGCCAGTAGTACGCCCGGTTGGGGCGACGCGAACACCGGGGAGCTGTTTTTT.